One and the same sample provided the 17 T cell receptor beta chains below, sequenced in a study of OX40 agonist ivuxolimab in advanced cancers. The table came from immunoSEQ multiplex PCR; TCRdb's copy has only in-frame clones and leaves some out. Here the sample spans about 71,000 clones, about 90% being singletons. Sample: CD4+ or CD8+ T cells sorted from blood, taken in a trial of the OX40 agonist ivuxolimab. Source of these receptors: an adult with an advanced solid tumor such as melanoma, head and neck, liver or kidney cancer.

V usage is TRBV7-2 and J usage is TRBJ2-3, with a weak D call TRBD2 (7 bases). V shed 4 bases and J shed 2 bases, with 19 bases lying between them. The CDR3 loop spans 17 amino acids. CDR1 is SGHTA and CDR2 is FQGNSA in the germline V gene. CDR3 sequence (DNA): TGTGCCAGCAGCTACAGGGCGGGGCGGGGGTTCACAGATACGCAGTATTTT. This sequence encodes CASSYRAGRGFTDTQYF.

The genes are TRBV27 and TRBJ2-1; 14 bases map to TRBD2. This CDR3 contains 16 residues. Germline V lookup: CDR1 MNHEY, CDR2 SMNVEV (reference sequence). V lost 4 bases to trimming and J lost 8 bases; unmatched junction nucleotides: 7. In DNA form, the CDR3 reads TGTGCCAGCAGTTCCCCGACTAGCGGGAGGGCCGATGAGCAGTTCTTC. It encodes CASSSPTSGRADEQFF.

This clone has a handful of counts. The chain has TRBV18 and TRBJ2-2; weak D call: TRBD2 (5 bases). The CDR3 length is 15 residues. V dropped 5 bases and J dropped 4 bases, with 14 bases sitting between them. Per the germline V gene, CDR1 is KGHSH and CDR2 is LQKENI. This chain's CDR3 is CASSFTGSGTGELFF. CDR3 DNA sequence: TGTGCCAGCTCATTCACGGGGTCGGGCACCGGGGAGCTGTTTTTT.

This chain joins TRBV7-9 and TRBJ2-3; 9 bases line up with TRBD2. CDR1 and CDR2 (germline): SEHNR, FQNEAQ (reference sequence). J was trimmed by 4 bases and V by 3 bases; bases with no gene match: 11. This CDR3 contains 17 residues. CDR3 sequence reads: CASSFFLAGGSPDTQYF. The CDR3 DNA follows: TGTGCCAGCAGCTTTTTCCTTGCGGGAGGGTCCCCAGATACGCAGTATTTT.

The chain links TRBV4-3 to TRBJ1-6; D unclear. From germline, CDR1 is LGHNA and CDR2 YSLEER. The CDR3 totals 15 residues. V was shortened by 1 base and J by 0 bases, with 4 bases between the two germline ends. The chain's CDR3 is CASSQGSSYNSPLHF. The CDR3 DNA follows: TGCGCCAGCAGCCAAGGGAGCTCCTATAATTCACCCCTCCACTTT.

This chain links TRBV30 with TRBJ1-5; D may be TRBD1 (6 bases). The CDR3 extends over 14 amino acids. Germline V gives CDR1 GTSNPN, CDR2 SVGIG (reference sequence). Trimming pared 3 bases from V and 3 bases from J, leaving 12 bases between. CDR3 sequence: CAWSDGQSNQPQHF. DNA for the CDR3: TGTGCCTGGAGCGATGGACAGTCCAATCAGCCCCAGCATTTT.

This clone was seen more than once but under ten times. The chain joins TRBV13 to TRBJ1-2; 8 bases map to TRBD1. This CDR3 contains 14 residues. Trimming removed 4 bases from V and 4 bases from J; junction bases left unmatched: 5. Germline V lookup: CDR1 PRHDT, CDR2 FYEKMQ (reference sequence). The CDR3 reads CASSSHRGAYGYTF. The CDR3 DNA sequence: TGTGCCAGCAGCTCCCACAGGGGGGCCTATGGCTACACCTTC.

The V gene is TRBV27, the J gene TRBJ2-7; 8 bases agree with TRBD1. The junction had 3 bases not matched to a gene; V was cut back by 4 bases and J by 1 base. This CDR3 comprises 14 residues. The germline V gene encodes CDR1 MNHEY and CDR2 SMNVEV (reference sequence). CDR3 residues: CASSSTGESYEQYF. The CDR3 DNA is TGTGCCAGCAGTTCGACAGGGGAATCCTACGAGCAGTACTTC.

The CDR3 sequence is CASSPIRQGGSYEQYF. The CDR3 DNA reads TGTGCCAGCAGTCCCATCCGGCAGGGGGGCTCCTACGAGCAGTACTTC. The chain couples TRBV27 to TRBJ2-7; TRBD1 might be the D (7 bases). CDR3 size: 16 residues. Trimming removed 5 bases at V and 0 bases at J, with 17 bases between. Germline V CDR1 and CDR2: MNHEY, SMNVEV (reference sequence).

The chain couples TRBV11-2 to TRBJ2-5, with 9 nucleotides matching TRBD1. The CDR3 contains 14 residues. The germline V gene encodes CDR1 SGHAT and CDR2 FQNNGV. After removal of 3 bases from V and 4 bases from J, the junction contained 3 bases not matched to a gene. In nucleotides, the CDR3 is TGTGCCAGCAGCTTCACAGGGGGCTCAGAGACCCAGTACTTC. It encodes CASSFTGGSETQYF.

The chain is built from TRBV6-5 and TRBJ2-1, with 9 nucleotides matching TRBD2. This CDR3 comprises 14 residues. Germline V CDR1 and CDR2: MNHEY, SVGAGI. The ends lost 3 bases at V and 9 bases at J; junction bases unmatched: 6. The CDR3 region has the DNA TGTGCCAGCAGTTATCTAGCGGGAATGGGTGAGCAGTTCTTC. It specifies CASSYLAGMGEQFF.

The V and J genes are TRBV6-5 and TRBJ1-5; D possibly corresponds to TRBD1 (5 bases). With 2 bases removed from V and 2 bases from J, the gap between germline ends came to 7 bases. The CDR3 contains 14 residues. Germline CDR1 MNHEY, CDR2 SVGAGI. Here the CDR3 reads CASSYQGGNQPQHF. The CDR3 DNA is TGTGCCAGCAGTTACCAGGGCGGCAATCAGCCCCAGCATTTT.

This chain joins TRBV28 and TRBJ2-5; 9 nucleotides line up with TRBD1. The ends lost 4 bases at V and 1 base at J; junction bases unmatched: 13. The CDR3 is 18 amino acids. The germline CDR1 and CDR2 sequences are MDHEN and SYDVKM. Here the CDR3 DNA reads TGTGCCAGCAGTTCGAGGACAGGGGTTAGGAGTGGCCAAGAGACCCAGTACTTC. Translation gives CASSSRTGVRSGQETQYF. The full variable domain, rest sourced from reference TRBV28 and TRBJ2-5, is DVKVTQSSRYLVKRTGEKVFLECVQDMDHENMFWYRQDPGLGLRLIYFSYDVKMKEKGDIPEGYSVSREKKERFSLILESASTNQTSMYLCASSSRTGVRSGQETQYFGPGTRLLVL.

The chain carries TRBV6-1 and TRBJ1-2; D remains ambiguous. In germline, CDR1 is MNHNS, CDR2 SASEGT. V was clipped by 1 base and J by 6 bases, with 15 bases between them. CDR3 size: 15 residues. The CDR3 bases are TGTGCCAGCAGTGAAGGAGGTGACAACTGGAATGGCTACACCTTC. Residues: CASSEGGDNWNGYTF.

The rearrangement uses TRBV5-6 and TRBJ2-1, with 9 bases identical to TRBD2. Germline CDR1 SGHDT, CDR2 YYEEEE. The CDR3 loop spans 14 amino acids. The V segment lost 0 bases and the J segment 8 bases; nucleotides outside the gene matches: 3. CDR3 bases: TGTGCCAGCAGCTTGGTGACTAGCGGTCATGAGCAGTTCTTC. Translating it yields CASSLVTSGHEQFF.

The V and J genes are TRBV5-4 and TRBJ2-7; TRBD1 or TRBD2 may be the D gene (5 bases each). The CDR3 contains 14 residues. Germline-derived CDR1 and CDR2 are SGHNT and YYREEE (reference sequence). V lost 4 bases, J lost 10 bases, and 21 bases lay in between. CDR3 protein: CASSEGTSGPAQYF. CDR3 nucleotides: TGTGCCAGCAGCGAAGGAACGTCGGGGCCCGCTCAGTACTTC. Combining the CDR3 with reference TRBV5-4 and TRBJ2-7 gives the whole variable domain ETGVTQSPTHLIKTRGQQVTLRCSSQSGHNTVSWYQQALGQGPQFIFQYYREEENGRGNFPPRFSGLQFPNYSSELNVNALELDDSALYLCASSEGTSGPAQYFGPGTRLTVT.

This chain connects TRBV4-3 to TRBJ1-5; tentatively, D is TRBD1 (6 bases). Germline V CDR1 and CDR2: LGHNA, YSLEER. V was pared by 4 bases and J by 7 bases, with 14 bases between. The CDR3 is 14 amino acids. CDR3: CASSLGRGAQPQHF. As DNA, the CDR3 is TGCGCCAGCAGCCTAGGCCGGGGGGCACAGCCCCAGCATTTT.